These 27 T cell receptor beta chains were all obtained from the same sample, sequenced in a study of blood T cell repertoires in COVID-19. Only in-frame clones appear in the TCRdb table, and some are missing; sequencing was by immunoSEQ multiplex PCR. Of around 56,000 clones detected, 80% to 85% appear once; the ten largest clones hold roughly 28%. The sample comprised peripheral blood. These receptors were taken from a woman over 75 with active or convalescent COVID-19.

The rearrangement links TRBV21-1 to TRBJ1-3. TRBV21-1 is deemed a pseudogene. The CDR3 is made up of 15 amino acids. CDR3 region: CASSKRRVSGNTIYF. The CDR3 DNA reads TGTGCCAGCAGCAAAAGGAGGGTATCTGGAAACACCATATATTTT.

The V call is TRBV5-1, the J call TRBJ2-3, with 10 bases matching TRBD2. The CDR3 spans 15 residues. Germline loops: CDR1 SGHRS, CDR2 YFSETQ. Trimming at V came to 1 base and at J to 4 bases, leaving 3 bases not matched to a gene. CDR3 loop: CASSLLAGVADTQYF. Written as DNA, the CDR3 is TGCGCCAGCAGCTTGCTAGCGGGGGTCGCAGATACGCAGTATTTT. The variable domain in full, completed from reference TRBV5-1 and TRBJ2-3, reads KAGVTQTPRYLIKTRGQQVTLSCSPISGHRSVSWYQQTPGQGLQFLFEYFSETQRNKGNFPGRFSGRQFSNSRSEMNVSTLELGDSALYLCASSLLAGVADTQYFGPGTRLTVL.

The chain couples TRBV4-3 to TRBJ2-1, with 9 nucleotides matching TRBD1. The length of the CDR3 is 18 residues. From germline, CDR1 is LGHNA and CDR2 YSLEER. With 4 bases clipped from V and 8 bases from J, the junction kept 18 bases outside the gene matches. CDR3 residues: CASSPGGTGTLLWDEQFF. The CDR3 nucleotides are TGCGCCAGCAGCCCCGGGGGGACAGGGACGCTACTTTGGGATGAGCAGTTCTTC.

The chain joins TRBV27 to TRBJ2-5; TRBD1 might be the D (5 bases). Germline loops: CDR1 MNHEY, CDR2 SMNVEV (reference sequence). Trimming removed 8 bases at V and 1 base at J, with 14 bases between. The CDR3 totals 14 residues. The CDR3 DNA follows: TGTGCCAGCGGGCTAGGGGTGCCCCAAGAGACCCAGTACTTC. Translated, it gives CASGLGVPQETQYF.

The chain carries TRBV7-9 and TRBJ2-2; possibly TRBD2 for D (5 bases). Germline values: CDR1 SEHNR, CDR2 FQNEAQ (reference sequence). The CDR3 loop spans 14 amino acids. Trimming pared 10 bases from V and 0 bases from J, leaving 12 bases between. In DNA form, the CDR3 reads TGTGCCACCGCGTCCGGGGCGAACACCGGGGAGCTGTTTTTT. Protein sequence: CATASGANTGELFF. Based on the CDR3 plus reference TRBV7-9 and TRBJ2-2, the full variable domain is DTGVSQNPRHKITKRGQNVTFRCDPISEHNRLYWYRQTLGQGPEFLTYFQNEAQLEKSRLLSDRFSAERPKGSFSTLEIQRTEQGDSAMYLCATASGANTGELFFGEGSRLTVL.

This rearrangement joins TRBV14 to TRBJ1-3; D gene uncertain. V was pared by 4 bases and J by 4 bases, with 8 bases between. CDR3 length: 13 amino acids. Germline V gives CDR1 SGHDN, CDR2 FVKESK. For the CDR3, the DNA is TGTGCCAGCAGCCGGTACAGCGGAAACACCATATATTTT. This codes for CASSRYSGNTIYF. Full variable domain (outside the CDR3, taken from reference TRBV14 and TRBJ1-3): EAGVTQFPSHSVIEKGQTVTLRCDPISGHDNLYWYRRVMGKEIKFLLHFVKESKQDESGMPNNRFLAERTGGTYSTLKVQPAELEDSGVYFCASSRYSGNTIYFGEGSWLTVV.

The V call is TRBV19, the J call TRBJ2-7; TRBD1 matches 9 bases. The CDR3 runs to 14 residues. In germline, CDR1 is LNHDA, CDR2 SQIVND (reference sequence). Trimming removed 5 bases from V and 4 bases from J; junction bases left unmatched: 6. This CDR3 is CASSREGQGYEQYF. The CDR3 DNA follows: TGTGCCAGTAGTCGAGAGGGACAGGGATACGAGCAGTACTTC.

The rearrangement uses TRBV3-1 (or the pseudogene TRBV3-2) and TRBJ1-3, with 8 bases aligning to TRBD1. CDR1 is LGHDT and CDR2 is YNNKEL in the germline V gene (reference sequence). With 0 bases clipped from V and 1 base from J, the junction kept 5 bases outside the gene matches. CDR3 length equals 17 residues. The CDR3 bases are TGTGCCAGCAGCCAAGAGTTCCGGGACAGGTCTGGAAACACCATATATTTT. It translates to CASSQEFRDRSGNTIYF.

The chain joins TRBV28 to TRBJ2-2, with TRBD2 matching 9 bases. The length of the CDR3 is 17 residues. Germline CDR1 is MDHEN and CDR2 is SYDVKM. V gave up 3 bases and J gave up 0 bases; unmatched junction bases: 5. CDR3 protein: CASSFGGLASNTGELFF. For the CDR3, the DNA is TGTGCCAGCAGTTTTGGGGGACTAGCTTCGAACACCGGGGAGCTGTTTTTT. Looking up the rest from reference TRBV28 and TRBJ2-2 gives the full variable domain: DVKVTQSSRYLVKRTGEKVFLECVQDMDHENMFWYRQDPGLGLRLIYFSYDVKMKEKGDIPEGYSVSREKKERFSLILESASTNQTSMYLCASSFGGLASNTGELFFGEGSRLTVL.

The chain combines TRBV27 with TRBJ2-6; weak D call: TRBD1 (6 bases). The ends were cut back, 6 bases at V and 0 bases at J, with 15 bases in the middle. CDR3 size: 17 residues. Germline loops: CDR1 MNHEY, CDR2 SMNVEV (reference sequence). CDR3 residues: CASRPTTGSSGANVLTF. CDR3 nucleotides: TGTGCCAGCAGGCCTACTACAGGGAGCTCTGGGGCCAACGTCCTGACTTTC.

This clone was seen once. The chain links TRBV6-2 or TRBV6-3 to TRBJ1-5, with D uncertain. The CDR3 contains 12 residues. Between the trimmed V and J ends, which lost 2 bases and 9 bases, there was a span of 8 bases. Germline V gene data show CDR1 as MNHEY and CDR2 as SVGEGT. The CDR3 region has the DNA TGTGCCAGCAGTTACGGCAATACGCCCCAGCATTTT. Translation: CASSYGNTPQHF.

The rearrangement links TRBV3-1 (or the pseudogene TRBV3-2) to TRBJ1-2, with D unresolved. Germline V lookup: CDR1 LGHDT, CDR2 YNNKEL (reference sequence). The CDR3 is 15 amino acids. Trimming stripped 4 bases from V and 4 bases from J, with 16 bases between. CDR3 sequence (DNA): TGTGCCAGCAGCCCCTCCTTCGAGGCAAGCTATGGCTACACCTTC. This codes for CASSPSFEASYGYTF.

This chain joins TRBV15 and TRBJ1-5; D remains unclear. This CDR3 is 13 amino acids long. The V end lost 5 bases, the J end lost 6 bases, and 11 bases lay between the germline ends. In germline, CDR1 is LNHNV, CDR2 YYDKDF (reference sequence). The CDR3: CATSEKESQPQHF. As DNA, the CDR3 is TGTGCCACCAGCGAGAAGGAGAGTCAGCCCCAGCATTTT. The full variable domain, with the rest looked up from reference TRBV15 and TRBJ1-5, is DAMVIQNPRYQVTQFGKPVTLSCSQTLNHNVMYWYQQKSSQAPKLLFHYYDKDFNNEADTPDNFQSRRPNTSFCFLDIRSPGLGDTAMYLCATSEKESQPQHFGDGTRLSIL.

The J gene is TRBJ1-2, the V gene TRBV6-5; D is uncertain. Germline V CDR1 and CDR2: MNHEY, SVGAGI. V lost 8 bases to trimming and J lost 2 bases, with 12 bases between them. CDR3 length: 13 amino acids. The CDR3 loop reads CASGGSFNYGYTF. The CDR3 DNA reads TGTGCCAGCGGAGGGAGTTTCAACTATGGCTACACCTTC.

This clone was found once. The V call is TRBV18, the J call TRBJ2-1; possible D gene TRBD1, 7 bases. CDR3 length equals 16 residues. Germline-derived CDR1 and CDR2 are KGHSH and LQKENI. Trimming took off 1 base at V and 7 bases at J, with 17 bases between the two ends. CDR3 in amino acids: CASSPLSRGDLNEQFF. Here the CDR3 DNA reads TGTGCCAGCTCACCACTGTCCAGGGGGGACTTAAATGAGCAGTTCTTC.

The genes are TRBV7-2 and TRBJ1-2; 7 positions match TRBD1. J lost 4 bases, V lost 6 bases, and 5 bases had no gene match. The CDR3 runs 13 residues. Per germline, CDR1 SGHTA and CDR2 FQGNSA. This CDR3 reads CASRLTGLYGYTF. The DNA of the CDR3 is TGTGCCAGCAGACTGACAGGGCTCTATGGCTACACCTTC.

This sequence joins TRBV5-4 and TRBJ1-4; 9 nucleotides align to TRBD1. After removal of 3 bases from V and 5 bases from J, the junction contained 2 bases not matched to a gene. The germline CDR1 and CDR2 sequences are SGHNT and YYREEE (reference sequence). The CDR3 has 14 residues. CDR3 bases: TGTGCCAGCAGCTCAGGACAGGGGAATGAAAAACTGTTTTTT. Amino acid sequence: CASSSGQGNEKLFF.

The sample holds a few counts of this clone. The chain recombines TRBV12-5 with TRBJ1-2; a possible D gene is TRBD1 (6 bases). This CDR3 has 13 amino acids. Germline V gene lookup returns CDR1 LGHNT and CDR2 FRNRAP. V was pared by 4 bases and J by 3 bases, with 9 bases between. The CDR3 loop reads CASGSGDHYGYTF. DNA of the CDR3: TGTGCTAGTGGTTCAGGGGACCACTATGGCTACACCTTC.

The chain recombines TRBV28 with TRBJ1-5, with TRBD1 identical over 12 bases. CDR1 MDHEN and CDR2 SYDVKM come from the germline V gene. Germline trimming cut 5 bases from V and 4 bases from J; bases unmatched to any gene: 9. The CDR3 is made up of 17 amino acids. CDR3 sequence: CASSTGTGGSPNQPQHF. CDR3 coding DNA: TGTGCCAGCAGTACCGGGACAGGGGGCTCCCCGAATCAGCCCCAGCATTTT.

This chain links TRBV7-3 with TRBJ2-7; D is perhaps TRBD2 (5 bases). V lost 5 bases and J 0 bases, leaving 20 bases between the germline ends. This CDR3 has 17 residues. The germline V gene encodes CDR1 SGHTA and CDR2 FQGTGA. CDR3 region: CASSPGVGWNPSYEQYF. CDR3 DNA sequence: TGTGCCAGCAGCCCCGGGGTAGGTTGGAACCCCTCCTACGAGCAGTACTTC. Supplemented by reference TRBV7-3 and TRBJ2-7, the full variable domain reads GAGVSQTPSNKVTEKGKYVELRCDPISGHTALYWYRQSLGQGPEFLIYFQGTGAADDSGLPNDRFFAVRPEGSVSTLKIQRTERGDSAVYLCASSPGVGWNPSYEQYFGPGTRLTVT.

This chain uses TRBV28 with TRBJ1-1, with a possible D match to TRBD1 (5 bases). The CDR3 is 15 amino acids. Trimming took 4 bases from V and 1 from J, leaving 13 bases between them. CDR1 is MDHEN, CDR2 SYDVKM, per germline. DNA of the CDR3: TGTGCCAGCAGTTCCCCGACAGCTTCGAACACTGAAGCTTTCTTT. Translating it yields CASSSPTASNTEAFF.

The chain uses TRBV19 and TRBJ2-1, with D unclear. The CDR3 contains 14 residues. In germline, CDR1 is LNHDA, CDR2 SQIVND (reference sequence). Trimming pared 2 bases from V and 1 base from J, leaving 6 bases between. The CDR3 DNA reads TGTGCCAGTAGTATATCGCGATCCTACAATGAGCAGTTCTTC. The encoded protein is CASSISRSYNEQFF.

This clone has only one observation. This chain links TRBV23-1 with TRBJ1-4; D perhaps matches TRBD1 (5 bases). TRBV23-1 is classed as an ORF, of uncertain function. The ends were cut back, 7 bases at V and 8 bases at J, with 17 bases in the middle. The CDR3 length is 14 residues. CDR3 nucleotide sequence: TGCGCCAGCACCCCAGGGTCGGGGGAGGAAAAACTGTTTTTT. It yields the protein CASTPGSGEEKLFF.

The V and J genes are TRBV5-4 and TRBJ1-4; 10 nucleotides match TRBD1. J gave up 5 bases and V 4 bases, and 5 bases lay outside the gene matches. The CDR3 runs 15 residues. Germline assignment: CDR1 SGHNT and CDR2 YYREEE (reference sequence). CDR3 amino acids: CASSPRQGANEKLFF. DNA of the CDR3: TGTGCCAGCAGCCCTAGACAGGGGGCAAATGAAAAACTGTTTTTT.

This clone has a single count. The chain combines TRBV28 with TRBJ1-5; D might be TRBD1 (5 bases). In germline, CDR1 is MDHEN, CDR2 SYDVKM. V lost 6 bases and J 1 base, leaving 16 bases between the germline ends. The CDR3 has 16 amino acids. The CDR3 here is CASRTTQGLSNQPQHF. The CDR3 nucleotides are TGTGCCAGCAGAACAACCCAGGGATTAAGCAATCAGCCCCAGCATTTT.

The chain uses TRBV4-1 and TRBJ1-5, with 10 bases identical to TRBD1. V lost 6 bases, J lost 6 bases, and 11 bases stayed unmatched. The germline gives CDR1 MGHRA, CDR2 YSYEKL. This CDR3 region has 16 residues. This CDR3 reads CASRDTNRDRGQPQHF. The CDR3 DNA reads TGCGCCAGCAGGGATACCAACCGGGACAGGGGTCAGCCCCAGCATTTT.

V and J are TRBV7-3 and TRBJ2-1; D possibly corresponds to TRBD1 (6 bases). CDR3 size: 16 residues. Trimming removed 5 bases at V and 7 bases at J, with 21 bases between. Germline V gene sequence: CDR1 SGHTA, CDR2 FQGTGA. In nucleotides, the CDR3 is TGTGCCAGCAGCCGAGTTTTGGGGGCTTCGGGGAATGAGCAGTTCTTC. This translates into CASSRVLGASGNEQFF.